What follows describes a single TCR beta chain. These data come from a study of CD8 T cells in ankylosing spondylitis. TCRdb independently ran MiXCR on the 5' RACE reads; one entry per CDR3 protein. In the table there are approximately 350,000 distinct CDR3 sequences, approximately 20% of which are singletons. This receptor was taken from a male donor with ankylosing spondylitis or in good health (not recorded which). Input material: blood, either unsorted or a sorted T cell fraction (not recorded which).

The CDR3 sequence: CASSQLAGGSYEQYF. For the CDR3, the DNA is TGCGCCAGCAGCCAATTAGCGGGGGGCTCCTACGAGCAGTACTTC. V gene TRBV4-1 combines with J gene TRBJ2-7, with TRBD2 matching 10 bases. Trimming removed 2 bases from V and 0 bases from J; junction bases left unmatched: 1. This CDR3 has 15 residues. From germline, CDR1 is MGHRA and CDR2 YSYEKL.